The 32 T cell receptor beta chains below all came from one sample that was sequenced in a study of shared clonotypes between healthy human individuals. The table came from immunoSEQ multiplex PCR; TCRdb's copy has only in-frame clones and leaves some out. The table lists around 1,900,000 clones, 90% to 95% of them singletons, with under 2% in the top ten. CD45RO-negative, CCR7-positively selected cells formed the naive CD8 fraction, excluding terminally differentiated effector memory CD45RA+ cells. The specimen was naive CD8+ T cells from PBMCs. Receptors originate from a man aged 18 to 29 in good health. Some clones in this sample may be carry-over from other donors' samples.

V is TRBV5-5 and J is TRBJ2-3, with 10 bases aligning to TRBD2. Per the germline V gene, CDR1 is SGHKS and CDR2 is YYEKEE (reference sequence). Germline trimming cut 2 bases from V and 6 bases from J; bases unmatched to any gene: 9. This CDR3 has 16 residues. CDR3 nucleotide sequence: TGTGCCAGCAGCTTTATAGCTAGCGGGAGAGAGGATACGCAGTATTTT. It translates to CASSFIASGREDTQYF. The whole variable domain, filled in from reference TRBV5-5 and TRBJ2-3, reads DAGVTQSPTHLIKTRGQQVTLRCSPISGHKSVSWYQQVLGQGPQFIFQYYEKEERGRGNFPDRFSARQFPNYSSELNVNALLLGDSALYLCASSFIASGREDTQYFGPGTRLTVL.

J is TRBJ2-3 and V is TRBV7-9; 7 nucleotides align to TRBD1. Germline V gene lookup returns CDR1 SEHNR and CDR2 FQNEAQ (reference sequence). This CDR3 region has 18 residues. Trimming removed 5 bases from V and 1 base from J; junction bases left unmatched: 15. The CDR3 is CASSTGPRQGIGTDTQYF. CDR3 DNA sequence: TGTGCCAGCAGCACGGGCCCCCGACAGGGTATTGGCACAGATACGCAGTATTTT.

V usage is TRBV7-9 and J usage is TRBJ2-1, with 11 nucleotides matching TRBD2. The CDR3 totals 18 residues. Germline CDR1 reads SEHNR; CDR2 reads FQNEAQ (reference sequence). J was trimmed by 0 bases and V by 4 bases; bases with no gene match: 8. The chain's CDR3 is CASSSGTSGRSSYNEQFF. CDR3 sequence (DNA): TGTGCCAGCAGCTCTGGGACTAGCGGACGGAGCTCCTACAATGAGCAGTTCTTC.

The chain combines TRBV10-2 with TRBJ2-7; TRBD2 aligns across 11 bases. V lost 7 bases to trimming and J lost 0 bases; unmatched junction nucleotides: 14. The CDR3 length is 18 residues. The germline CDR1 and CDR2 sequences are WSHSY and SAAADI. For the CDR3, the DNA is TGCGCCAGCACTTTAGGGACTAGCGGAGGTTACAGCTCCTACGAGCAGTACTTC. As protein: CASTLGTSGGYSSYEQYF.

In its sample, this clone was seen once. The chain employs TRBV5-4 and TRBJ1-2, with 9 bases that match TRBD1. Germline assignment: CDR1 SGHNT and CDR2 YYREEE (reference sequence). The CDR3 extends over 18 amino acids. Trimming cost V 0 bases and J 8 bases; bases outside gene matches: 17. CDR3 sequence (DNA): TGTGCCAGCAGCTTGGGTATACCGTTTCAAGGGACAGGGACGGGCTACACCTTC. It encodes CASSLGIPFQGTGTGYTF. Full variable domain (remainder filled in from reference TRBV5-4 and TRBJ1-2): ETGVTQSPTHLIKTRGQQVTLRCSSQSGHNTVSWYQQALGQGPQFIFQYYREEENGRGNFPPRFSGLQFPNYSSELNVNALELDDSALYLCASSLGIPFQGTGTGYTFGSGTRLTVV.

V gene TRBV10-3 combines with J gene TRBJ2-2; TRBD2 aligns across 9 bases. The V segment lost 7 bases and the J segment 5 bases; nucleotides outside the gene matches: 11. Germline V gene sequence: CDR1 ENHRY, CDR2 SYGVKD. The CDR3 extends over 16 amino acids. CDR3 protein: CAITPTSGDTTGELFF. CDR3 coding DNA: TGTGCCATCACCCCGACTAGCGGAGACACTACCGGGGAGCTGTTTTTT.

Note on this clone: Other DNA sequences within the sample encode an identical CDR3. J is TRBJ2-1 and V is TRBV9; TRBD1 aligns across 7 bases. The length of the CDR3 is 15 residues. Germline V gene sequence: CDR1 SGDLS, CDR2 YYNGEE. Trimming removed 3 bases from V and 2 bases from J; junction bases left unmatched: 5. DNA of the CDR3: TGTGCCAGCAGCGAGCGCCAGGGGGCCTACAATGAGCAGTTCTTC. This encodes CASSERQGAYNEQFF.

The genes are TRBV5-8 and TRBJ2-1; 7 positions agree with TRBD2. Germline V gene sequence: CDR1 SGHTS, CDR2 YDEGEE. The V segment lost 4 bases and the J segment 7 bases; nucleotides outside the gene matches: 14. The CDR3 is made up of 16 amino acids. The CDR3 coding sequence is TGTGCCAGCAGCATCCCGCGGGCGGGAGTAGGGAATGAGCAGTTCTTC. Translating it yields CASSIPRAGVGNEQFF. Complete variable domain (other parts from reference TRBV5-8 and TRBJ2-1): EAGVTQSPTHLIKTRGQQATLRCSPISGHTSVYWYQQALGLGLQFLLWYDEGEERNRGNFPPRFSGRQFPNYSSELNVNALELEDSALYLCASSIPRAGVGNEQFFGPGTRLTVL.

The J gene is TRBJ1-4, the V gene TRBV6-1, with D uncertain. Trimming shortened V by 2 bases and J by 4 bases, and 11 bases separated the two germline ends. CDR1 and CDR2 (germline): MNHNS, SASEGT. The CDR3 has 15 residues. The CDR3 reads CASSESPAYNEKLFF. In DNA, the CDR3 is TGTGCCAGCAGTGAAAGCCCAGCCTATAATGAAAAACTGTTTTTT.

This chain connects TRBV19 to TRBJ2-1; 10 bases match TRBD1. This CDR3 has 15 amino acids. The germline V gene encodes CDR1 LNHDA and CDR2 SQIVND (reference sequence). V gave up 7 bases and J gave up 8 bases; unmatched junction bases: 11. The CDR3 is CASTLRGTGAHEQFF. The CDR3 DNA reads as TGTGCCAGTACCCTGAGGGGGACAGGGGCCCATGAGCAGTTCTTC.

The rearrangement links TRBV4-3 to TRBJ1-2; no firm D call. The germline CDR1 and CDR2 sequences are LGHNA and YSLEER. Trimming took 0 bases from V and 0 from J, leaving 8 bases between them. The CDR3 runs to 15 residues. The CDR3 is CASSQEGGSNYGYTF. The CDR3 DNA is TGCGCCAGCAGCCAAGAGGGCGGTTCTAACTATGGCTACACCTTC.

The rearrangement links TRBV27 to TRBJ2-7, with a tentative D call TRBD2 (6 bases). The CDR3 spans 16 residues. From germline, CDR1 is MNHEY and CDR2 SMNVEV (reference sequence). Trimming left V 5 bases short and J 6 bases short, with 23 bases between. The CDR3 DNA sequence: TGTGCCAGCAGTCCTACCTACGGGGGTATTCTAGGCGAGCAGTACTTC. Translation gives CASSPTYGGILGEQYF.

The J gene is TRBJ2-7, the V gene TRBV5-5; 8 nucleotides agree with TRBD1. The junction had 0 bases not matched to a gene; V was cut back by 7 bases and J by 3 bases. Per germline, CDR1 SGHKS and CDR2 YYEKEE (reference sequence). This CDR3 contains 11 residues. CDR3: CASGQGYEQYF. CDR3 bases: TGTGCCAGCGGACAGGGCTACGAGCAGTACTTC.

This clone was counted once. J is TRBJ1-1 and V is TRBV6-1; D remains unclear. The CDR3 extends over 12 amino acids. Trimming took off 3 bases at V and 7 bases at J, with 9 bases between the two ends. From germline, CDR1 is MNHNS and CDR2 SASEGT. The CDR3 bases are TGTGCCAGCAGTGACTCAGGTTATGAAGCTTTCTTT. Amino acids: CASSDSGYEAFF.

The chain couples TRBV9 to TRBJ2-5; TRBD2 is a possible D gene (6 bases). In germline, CDR1 is SGDLS, CDR2 YYNGEE. This CDR3 contains 14 residues. Trimming removed 2 bases from V and 5 bases from J, with 13 bases in between. CDR3 loop: CASSVLAAGETQYF. CDR3 bases: TGTGCCAGCAGCGTTTTAGCGGCAGGGGAGACCCAGTACTTC.

This clone has just one count. At the DNA level, this CDR3 is encoded by other sequences in the same sample as well. This rearrangement joins TRBV9 to TRBJ2-5; D perhaps matches TRBD2 (6 bases). The CDR3 is made up of 14 amino acids. CDR1 and CDR2 from the germline V gene are SGDLS and YYNGEE. V lost 2 bases to trimming and J lost 5 bases, with 13 bases between them. The CDR3 loop is CASSVGGSRETQYF. The CDR3 DNA is TGTGCCAGCAGCGTCGGAGGGAGTCGGGAGACCCAGTACTTC. Combining the CDR3 with reference TRBV9 and TRBJ2-5 gives the whole variable domain DSGVTQTPKHLITATGQRVTLRCSPRSGDLSVYWYQQSLDQGLQFLIQYYNGEERAKGNILERFSAQQFPDLHSELNLSSLELGDSALYFCASSVGGSRETQYFGPGTRLLVL.

This clone appeared once. The V and J genes are TRBV5-1 and TRBJ2-7, with D perhaps matching TRBD1 or TRBD2 (6 bases each). The CDR3 contains 14 residues. From germline, CDR1 is SGHRS and CDR2 YFSETQ. With 1 base removed from V and 6 bases from J, the gap between germline ends came to 14 bases. The CDR3, as DNA: TGCGCCAGCAGCTTGTCCCGGGGGCGAGTCGAGCAGTACTTC. Amino acids: CASSLSRGRVEQYF.

V is TRBV6-5 and J is TRBJ1-1; 8 bases align to TRBD1. This CDR3 is 14 amino acids long. After removal of 5 bases from V and 6 bases from J, the junction contained 8 bases not matched to a gene. Germline CDR1 MNHEY, CDR2 SVGAGI. This CDR3 reads CASSQRTGMAEAFF. For the CDR3, the DNA is TGTGCCAGCAGTCAAAGGACAGGGATGGCTGAAGCTTTCTTT.

The chain combines TRBV19 with TRBJ2-7; tentative D call: TRBD1 (5 bases). The V gene lost 7 bases and the J gene lost 6 bases, with 16 bases spanning the gap. The germline gives CDR1 LNHDA, CDR2 SQIVND (reference sequence). The CDR3 extends over 13 amino acids. The CDR3 loop is CASTPGPTGEQYF. CDR3 bases: TGTGCCAGTACCCCCGGCCCTACAGGCGAGCAGTACTTC.

This clone was detected once. V gene TRBV27 combines with J gene TRBJ2-1, with a weak D call TRBD2 (5 bases). The germline V gene encodes CDR1 MNHEY and CDR2 SMNVEV (reference sequence). With 7 bases removed from V and 0 bases from J, the gap between germline ends came to 10 bases. The CDR3 sequence is 14 residues long. The CDR3 DNA reads TGTGCCAGCACTGAGCGGAGCTCCTACAATGAGCAGTTCTTC. The encoded protein is CASTERSSYNEQFF.

The CDR3 loop reads CASRETGGAYEQYF. The CDR3 nucleotides are TGTGCCAGCAGGGAAACAGGGGGCGCCTACGAGCAGTACTTC. This chain uses TRBV6-1 with TRBJ2-7, with 9 bases fitting TRBD1. This CDR3 comprises 14 residues. Germline trimming cut 6 bases from V and 2 bases from J; bases unmatched to any gene: 5. Germline V gives CDR1 MNHNS, CDR2 SASEGT.

The chain uses TRBV6-6 and TRBJ2-3; 12 nucleotides line up with TRBD2. CDR1 is MNHNY, CDR2 SVGAGI, per germline (reference sequence). CDR3 length: 16 amino acids. V lost 7 bases and J lost 4; bases outside the gene matches: 9. CDR3 bases: TGTGCCAGCACCCAGACTAGCGGGAGAACGCCAGATACGCAGTATTTT. Translating gives CASTQTSGRTPDTQYF.

This clone was detected once. The same CDR3 can be traced to other DNA sequences in this sample. The rearrangement uses TRBV9 and TRBJ2-7; 12 bases map to TRBD2. Germline lookup yields CDR1 SGDLS and CDR2 YYNGEE. Germline trimming cut 4 bases from V and 4 bases from J; bases unmatched to any gene: 6. The CDR3 sequence is 15 residues long. The CDR3 protein is CASSPTSGRGYEQYF. CDR3 coding DNA: TGTGCCAGCAGCCCGACTAGCGGGAGAGGGTACGAGCAGTACTTC. Drawing the rest from reference TRBV9 and TRBJ2-7, the complete variable domain is DSGVTQTPKHLITATGQRVTLRCSPRSGDLSVYWYQQSLDQGLQFLIQYYNGEERAKGNILERFSAQQFPDLHSELNLSSLELGDSALYFCASSPTSGRGYEQYFGPGTRLTVT.

The V gene is TRBV7-9, the J gene TRBJ2-3; TRBD2 matches 11 bases. The germline gives CDR1 SEHNR, CDR2 FQNEAQ (reference sequence). With V trimmed by 5 bases and J by 6 bases, 7 bases remained unmatched. This CDR3 spans 15 amino acids. CDR3 region: CASSPSGRISDTQYF. The CDR3 DNA reads TGTGCCAGCAGCCCTAGCGGGAGGATTTCCGATACGCAGTATTTT.

The chain couples TRBV5-1 to TRBJ2-7; D uncertain. The CDR3 runs 13 residues. CDR1 and CDR2 (germline): SGHRS, YFSETQ. The germline V and J ends were trimmed by 2 bases and 2 bases, with 8 bases remaining between them. The CDR3 loop is CASSFGHTYEQYF. In nucleotides, the CDR3 is TGCGCCAGCAGCTTCGGGCATACCTACGAGCAGTACTTC.

The chain links TRBV6-1 to TRBJ1-3, with a tentative D call TRBD1 (5 bases). Germline V gives CDR1 MNHNS, CDR2 SASEGT. Deletions cut 0 bases from V and 0 bases from J, with 9 bases between. The CDR3 runs 16 residues. The CDR3 nucleotides are TGTGCCAGCAGTGAAGCGGGAGGGGACTCTGGAAACACCATATATTTT. As protein: CASSEAGGDSGNTIYF.

The chain recombines TRBV2 with TRBJ2-5; no reliable D call. Germline V gene lookup returns CDR1 SNHLY and CDR2 FYNNEI. V lost 5 bases and J 3 bases, leaving 16 bases between the germline ends. The CDR3 covers 15 residues. The CDR3 DNA reads as TGTGCCAGCAGTCCGGGCGCCCTTCGGGAAGAGACCCAGTACTTC. Its protein product is CASSPGALREETQYF.

The chain combines TRBV1 with TRBJ1-2; the table's D call of TRBD1 was not tested on the DNA. TRBV1 is shown as a pseudogene. The CDR3 runs 16 residues. The CDR3 DNA follows: TGCACCAGCATTACTGCGGGACAGGGGGCTTTCTATGGCTACACCTTC. This codes for CTSITAGQGAFYGYTF.

The chain uses TRBV7-8 and TRBJ2-1; 14 nucleotides agree with TRBD2. The germline V gene encodes CDR1 SGHVS and CDR2 FQNEAQ. Trimming took 4 bases from V and 4 from J; bases not matched to a gene: 18. The CDR3 runs to 21 residues. The CDR3 protein is CASSSRSTGTSGRRGYNEQFF. CDR3 sequence (DNA): TGTGCCAGCAGCTCACGAAGTACCGGGACTAGCGGGAGACGGGGATACAATGAGCAGTTCTTC.

The chain carries TRBV5-1 and TRBJ1-1, with 9 bases aligning to TRBD1. This CDR3 comprises 15 residues. J lost 4 bases, V lost 2 bases, and 6 bases had no gene match. CDR1 and CDR2 from the germline V gene are SGHRS and YFSETQ. The CDR3 region is CASSLTGGAGTEAFF. The CDR3, as DNA: TGCGCCAGCAGCTTAACAGGGGGCGCAGGCACTGAAGCTTTCTTT. Full variable domain (missing parts from reference TRBV5-1 and TRBJ1-1): KAGVTQTPRYLIKTRGQQVTLSCSPISGHRSVSWYQQTPGQGLQFLFEYFSETQRNKGNFPGRFSGRQFSNSRSEMNVSTLELGDSALYLCASSLTGGAGTEAFFGQGTRLTVV.

The J gene is TRBJ2-7, the V gene TRBV9; TRBD2 is a possible D gene (6 bases). Germline lookup yields CDR1 SGDLS and CDR2 YYNGEE. CDR3 size: 16 residues. V lost 3 bases, J lost 1 base, and 17 bases lay in between. The CDR3 region is CASSAGGGLSSYEQYF. DNA of the CDR3: TGTGCCAGCAGCGCTGGGGGAGGACTGTCGTCCTACGAGCAGTACTTC.

The V and J genes are TRBV10-3 and TRBJ2-7, with 12 bases matching TRBD2. Germline V gene sequence: CDR1 ENHRY, CDR2 SYGVKD. V shed 6 bases, J shed 2 bases, and the junction held 8 bases outside the gene matches. CDR3 size: 16 residues. The CDR3 DNA follows: TGTGCCATCAGCAAAAAACTAGCGGGAGGACCCTACGAGCAGTACTTC. It translates to CAISKKLAGGPYEQYF.